What follows are 17 T cell receptor beta chains derived from one specimen sequenced in a study of cytomegalovirus exposure and HLA in healthy donors. Primers: 60 Vbeta forward and 13 Jbeta reverse. This table comes from immunoSEQ multiplex PCR, and its TCRdb copy is limited to in-frame clones, with some not included. The sample shows 100,000 or so clones, roughly three fifths of them seen only once. Input material: PBMCs. Receptors were obtained from a man aged 25 to 40 in good health and CMV-seropositive.

This sequence joins TRBV18 and TRBJ2-5, with 8 nucleotides matching TRBD2. Germline lookup yields CDR1 KGHSH and CDR2 LQKENI. CDR3 length: 13 amino acids. The J segment lost 6 bases and the V segment lost 6 bases, leaving 6 bases of the junction unmatched. CDR3 coding DNA: TGTGCCAGCTCTACGGGACTAGAAAAGACCCAGTACTTC. This encodes CASSTGLEKTQYF.

This clone turned up a few times. This chain connects TRBV5-4 to TRBJ2-3; D not resolved. This CDR3 region has 15 residues. CDR1 and CDR2 from the germline V gene are SGHNT and YYREEE (reference sequence). V gave up 0 bases and J gave up 4 bases, with 12 bases separating them. The CDR3 coding sequence is TGTGCCAGCAGCTTGGGGAGACCTTCCGCAGATACGCAGTATTTT. This encodes CASSLGRPSADTQYF.

The chain couples TRBV6-5 to TRBJ2-5, with D maybe TRBD1 (6 bases). This CDR3 comprises 13 residues. Looked up from germline, CDR1 is MNHEY and CDR2 is SVGAGI. Trimming took off 7 bases at V and 11 bases at J, with 20 bases between the two ends. As DNA, the CDR3 is TGTGCCAGCACCTACCTTCGGTCAGGGGAGCAGTACTTC. It specifies CASTYLRSGEQYF.

The rearrangement links TRBV27 to TRBJ1-2; no definite D call. CDR3 size: 16 residues. Per germline, CDR1 MNHEY and CDR2 SMNVEV (reference sequence). The germline V and J ends were trimmed by 6 bases and 2 bases, with 19 bases remaining between them. The CDR3 DNA is TGTGCCAGCAGCCCCAGACTACAAACCCAAAACTATGGCTACACCTTC. Translating gives CASSPRLQTQNYGYTF.

The chain uses TRBV9 and TRBJ1-6; 7 bases are shared with TRBD1. This CDR3 contains 15 residues. Germline-derived CDR1 and CDR2 are SGDLS and YYNGEE. V shed 2 bases, J shed 6 bases, and the junction held 5 bases outside the gene matches. This chain's CDR3 is CASSVTGTVNSPLHF. The DNA of the CDR3 is TGTGCCAGCAGCGTGACCGGGACAGTTAATTCACCCCTCCACTTT.

This clone was observed a single time. The chain recombines TRBV6-4 with TRBJ1-1; no reliable D call. Deletions cut 7 bases from V and 4 bases from J, with 13 bases between. Germline V CDR1 and CDR2: MRHNA, SNTAGT. This CDR3 region has 13 residues. The CDR3 DNA sequence: TGTGCCAGCACCGCGGAGCCCCGCACTGAAGCTTTCTTT. Its translation is CASTAEPRTEAFF.

This clone came up a few times. The chain has TRBV18 and TRBJ1-2, with D possibly TRBD1 on 6 matching bases. The CDR3 contains 16 residues. With 3 bases removed from V and 0 bases from J, the gap between germline ends came to 14 bases. CDR1 KGHSH and CDR2 LQKENI come from the germline V gene. The CDR3 sequence is CASSPRQETTNYGYTF. DNA for the CDR3: TGTGCCAGCTCACCCCGACAGGAAACTACTAACTATGGCTACACCTTC.

A few counts support this clone. The chain recombines TRBV2 with TRBJ2-1; tentative D call: TRBD1 (6 bases). CDR3 length: 19 amino acids. V was trimmed by 4 bases and J by 6 bases, leaving 28 bases between them. CDR1 SNHLY and CDR2 FYNNEI come from the germline V gene. CDR3 in DNA: TGTGCCAGCAGTGTACTTACTGTTTGGGGGCCCCCGCGCGGCAATGAGCAGTTCTTC. This codes for CASSVLTVWGPPRGNEQFF.

The chain employs TRBV15 and TRBJ1-4; D possibly corresponds to TRBD1 (5 bases). The CDR3 sequence is 13 residues long. CDR1 is LNHNV, CDR2 YYDKDF, per germline (reference sequence). Trimming shortened V by 0 bases and J by 9 bases, and 8 bases separated the two germline ends. CDR3: CATSRDRVQKLFF. The CDR3 nucleotides read TGTGCCACCAGCAGAGACAGGGTCCAAAAACTGTTTTTT. The whole variable domain, remainder taken from reference TRBV15 and TRBJ1-4, is DAMVIQNPRYQVTQFGKPVTLSCSQTLNHNVMYWYQQKSSQAPKLLFHYYDKDFNNEADTPDNFQSRRPNTSFCFLDIRSPGLGDTAMYLCATSRDRVQKLFFGSGTQLSVL.

This sequence joins TRBV27 and TRBJ1-5, with D unresolved. The ends were cut back, 4 bases at V and 0 bases at J, with 4 bases in the middle. The V gene's germline CDR1 is MNHEY and CDR2 SMNVEV (reference sequence). The CDR3 has 13 residues. CDR3 amino acids: CASSYSSNQPQHF. In nucleotides, the CDR3 is TGTGCCAGCAGTTACAGTAGCAATCAGCCCCAGCATTTT.

The V call is TRBV27, the J call TRBJ1-4, with D perhaps TRBD1 (5 bases). CDR3 length: 13 amino acids. V lost 3 bases and J 7 bases, leaving 9 bases between the germline ends. The germline V gene has CDR1 MNHEY and CDR2 SMNVEV (reference sequence). The CDR3 is CASSLQGSEKLFF. CDR3 nucleotide sequence: TGTGCCAGCAGTTTGCAGGGTAGTGAAAAACTGTTTTTT.

The V gene is TRBV5-4, the J gene TRBJ2-2; 7 bases match TRBD2. The V segment lost 0 bases and the J segment 1 base; nucleotides outside the gene matches: 9. From germline, CDR1 is SGHNT and CDR2 YYREEE (reference sequence). The CDR3 totals 18 residues. The DNA of the CDR3 is TGTGCCAGCAGCTTGGGGGGTACGACGGGGGGGAACACCGGGGAGCTGTTTTTT. Its protein is CASSLGGTTGGNTGELFF. Based on the CDR3 plus reference TRBV5-4 and TRBJ2-2, the full variable domain is ETGVTQSPTHLIKTRGQQVTLRCSSQSGHNTVSWYQQALGQGPQFIFQYYREEENGRGNFPPRFSGLQFPNYSSELNVNALELDDSALYLCASSLGGTTGGNTGELFFGEGSRLTVL.

This clone occurred once. The chain links TRBV9 to TRBJ2-5; a weak D match, TRBD1 (5 bases). The CDR3 sequence is 16 residues long. V lost 0 bases and J lost 5, with 17 bases in between. Per the germline V gene, CDR1 is SGDLS and CDR2 is YYNGEE. The CDR3 loop is CASSVGRGLLGETQYF. The CDR3 DNA reads as TGTGCCAGCAGCGTAGGTAGGGGTCTCTTGGGGGAGACCCAGTACTTC.

Only a few counts were recorded for this clone. J is TRBJ1-1 and V is TRBV10-3; D gene ambiguous. Deletions cut 3 bases from V and 4 bases from J, with 9 bases between. This CDR3 has 13 residues. Germline V gives CDR1 ENHRY, CDR2 SYGVKD. The CDR3 DNA is TGTGCCATCAGTGATGGCAGAATCACTGAAGCTTTCTTT. Protein: CAISDGRITEAFF.

This clone was seen only once. The chain employs TRBV13 and TRBJ1-1; unclear D gene. Germline V CDR1 and CDR2: PRHDT, FYEKMQ (reference sequence). V was cut by 5 bases and J by 0 bases, with 10 bases left in between. This CDR3 has 14 amino acids. The CDR3 region has the DNA TGTGCCAGCAGCATACAGACGATGAACACTGAAGCTTTCTTT. Translating gives CASSIQTMNTEAFF.

The chain recombines TRBV9 with TRBJ2-7; TRBD1 might be the D (6 bases). Germline CDR1 reads SGDLS; CDR2 reads YYNGEE. With 4 bases removed from V and 1 base from J, the gap between germline ends came to 12 bases. The CDR3 extends over 14 amino acids. The CDR3 nucleotides are TGTGCCAGCAGCCCGACAGGCGAATCCTACGAGCAGTACTTC. It codes for CASSPTGESYEQYF.

In its sample, this clone was seen a few times. V gene TRBV27 combines with J gene TRBJ2-7, with D perhaps matching TRBD2 (5 bases). The germline gives CDR1 MNHEY, CDR2 SMNVEV (reference sequence). The CDR3 covers 14 residues. Trimming cost V 5 bases and J 1 base, with 12 bases left between them. The DNA of the CDR3 is TGTGCCAGCAGTCCCTGGACTGGTTCCTACGAGCAGTACTTC. This codes for CASSPWTGSYEQYF.